This T cell receptor (beta chain) was profiled in a study of identical twins. General observations from the study: Clonotypes of the beta chain that were abundant in cord blood carried fewer insertions (memory repertoires showed none). Analyses of zero insertions could, in part, be confounded by invariant MAIT and iNKT cells.

TCRdb re-derived calls from the 5' RACE reads in MiXCR, one entry per CDR3 protein. The sample carries 1.5 million to 2 million distinct CDR3 sequences, around 33% recorded once. With 0 bases clipped from V and 5 bases from J, the junction kept 8 bases outside the gene matches. Germline V gene data show CDR1 as SGHRS and CDR2 as YFSETQ. The CDR3 has 16 residues. As concerns this clonotype: No antigen is known for it.

The clonotype originates from a newborn girl in good health. Sequencing was done on a sample of cord blood. V is TRBV5-1 and J is TRBJ2-1, with 7 nucleotides matching TRBD2. The CDR3 bases are TGCGCCAGCAGCTTGGATCCCCAGCGGGGTAACAATGAGCAGTTCTTC. It codes for CASSLDPQRGNNEQFF.